This T cell receptor beta chain was obtained from a study of tumor-infiltrating lymphocytes in primary liver carcinoma. With around 520 ng total RNA as template and a constant-region primer, TCR beta cDNA was made. For TCR beta, libraries were produced by three nested multiplex PCR rounds using slightly modified ARM-PCR. TRBV1-TRBV30 forward primers and a C-beta reverse primer were used in the first two PCR rounds, which each ran for approximately 10 cycles. TCRdb reprocessed the multiplex PCR reads with MiXCR, giving one entry per CDR3 protein. The table includes 40,000 to 55,000 distinct CDR3 sequences, about two thirds detected once. CDR1 and CDR2 from the germline V gene are SGHTA and FQGNSA. This CDR3 is 17 amino acids long. V lost 2 bases and J lost 6; bases outside the gene matches: 11. Co-extraction of RNA and DNA was performed on about 19-30 mg of unsorted bulk tissue.

The TCR originated in a man aged 35 to 55 with primary liver carcinoma and hepatitis B virus infection. The sequencing sample was made of liver tumor tissue from sampling region 5. Subset: tumor region T5, tumor centre. This chain connects TRBV7-2 to TRBJ2-2; 8 positions match TRBD2. DNA for the CDR3: TGTGCCAGCAGCTTATATGGAGGACTAGCTAACCCCGGGGAGCTGTTTTTT. Protein sequence: CASSLYGGLANPGELFF.